This T cell receptor (beta chain) derives from a study of cytomegalovirus exposure and HLA in healthy donors. J was trimmed by 4 bases and V by 0 bases; bases with no gene match: 3. The CDR3 is made up of 15 amino acids. Germline CDR1 reads MGHRA; CDR2 reads YSYEKL. The PCR was carried out with 60 Vbeta primers and 13 Jbeta primers. This table comes from immunoSEQ multiplex PCR, and its TCRdb copy is limited to in-frame clones, with some not included. Here the sample table reports about 72,000 clones. The sequencing sample was made of PBMCs. This chain joins TRBV4-1 and TRBJ1-3; 7 bases match TRBD1. The TCR originated in a man aged 50 or older in good health and CMV-seropositive. The CDR3, as DNA: TGCGCCAGCAGCCAAGATCCACAGGGGGGAAACACCATATATTTT. Translating gives CASSQDPQGGNTIYF.